The clone carrying this TCR beta chain was seen at least ten times. This sample was included in a study of early T cells in non-severe SARS-CoV-2 infection. J gave up 4 bases and V 4 bases, and 10 bases lay outside the gene matches. Germline CDR1 reads SGHDN; CDR2 reads FVKESK. The CDR3 consists of 15 residues. TCRdb reanalysed the 5' RACE reads using MiXCR and keeps one entry per CDR3 protein. The profile shows fewer than 30,000 distinct CDR3 sequences, roughly 4.6% of them singletons. The chain combines TRBV14 with TRBJ2-7; 7 bases line up with TRBD2. Sequencing was carried out using whole blood. This receptor was taken from an adult who was a healthcare worker with PCR-confirmed SARS-CoV-2 infection or an uninfected control (not recorded which). The CDR3 sequence: CASSLFGLGRYEQYF. In nucleotides, the CDR3 is TGTGCCAGCAGCCTATTCGGGCTCGGGAGGTACGAGCAGTACTTC.